This T cell receptor (beta chain) was retrieved from a study of blood T cell repertoires in COVID-19. About the research overall: T cells, B-cell-depleted T cells, or PBMCs provided the cDNA or gDNA that served as material.

In the original analysis: Researchers report that nucleated cell counts were estimated from reference gene primer amplification. The table came from immunoSEQ multiplex PCR; TCRdb's copy has only in-frame clones and leaves some out. V and J calls and clone size are copied from that table; D and trimming were computed from the DNA. The table records hundreds of thousands of clones, roughly 85% of them present only once. The V gene's germline CDR1 is SGHTA and CDR2 FQGNSA. V lost 0 bases to trimming and J lost 9 bases, with 12 bases between them. The CDR3 loop spans 14 amino acids. This receptor was identified in a man between 45 and 60 years old with active or convalescent COVID-19. The source material was peripheral blood. The gene calls are TRBV7-2 and TRBJ2-1; the D gene is possibly TRBD1 (5 bases). The CDR3 here is CASSLARVHSEQFF. CDR3 coding DNA: TGTGCCAGCAGCTTAGCCAGGGTTCATAGTGAGCAGTTCTTC.